Shown below are 9 T cell receptor beta chains from a single sample sequenced in a study of blood T cell repertoires in COVID-19. Produced via immunoSEQ multiplex PCR; TCRdb's table is partial and in-frame only. The sample contains 300,000 to 400,000 clones, 90% to 95% of which appear only once. The sample consisted of PBMCs or T cells enriched from blood (not recorded which). The source of these receptors is a woman in her 30s who had been exposed to COVID-19.

The chain recombines TRBV12-3 or TRBV12-4 with TRBJ1-2, with 7 positions matching TRBD1. The CDR3 is 13 amino acids. V lost 8 bases and J lost 3; bases outside the gene matches: 6. The CDR3 spells CASVQGEHYGYTF. CDR3 bases: TGTGCCAGCGTTCAGGGGGAACACTATGGCTACACCTTC.

The rearrangement joins TRBV19 to TRBJ2-3; TRBD2 agrees at 10 bases. Trimming took 4 bases from V and 6 from J; bases not matched to a gene: 7. Germline V gene data show CDR1 as LNHDA and CDR2 as SQIVND (reference sequence). The CDR3 has 15 amino acids. The CDR3 DNA sequence: TGTGCCAGTAGTACTGTTAGCGGGGGGATGGATACGCAGTATTTT. Protein product: CASSTVSGGMDTQYF.

The genes are TRBV5-1 and TRBJ2-1; TRBD2 might be the D (7 bases). Trimming removed 0 bases from V and 9 bases from J, with 16 bases in between. The CDR3 consists of 15 residues. From germline, CDR1 is SGHRS and CDR2 YFSETQ. CDR3 nucleotide sequence: TGCGCCAGCAGCTTGGGGGGGGGCCCCCTTGGTGAGCAGTTCTTC. Translation gives CASSLGGGPLGEQFF.

This clone was observed once. This chain joins TRBV10-3 and TRBJ2-1; tentative D call: TRBD1 (6 bases). V dropped 3 bases and J dropped 6 bases, with 12 bases sitting between them. Germline loops: CDR1 ENHRY, CDR2 SYGVKD. This CDR3 has 14 residues. For the CDR3, the DNA is TGTGCCATCAGTGATACAGGGCGGGTCAATGAGCAGTTCTTC. Its protein is CAISDTGRVNEQFF.

The rearrangement joins TRBV5-1 to TRBJ1-4; TRBD1 might be the D (6 bases). The CDR3 runs to 15 residues. V gave up 4 bases and J gave up 5 bases, with 15 bases separating them. Germline CDR1 reads SGHRS; CDR2 reads YFSETQ. The CDR3 loop is CASSDPQGANEKLFF. The CDR3 bases are TGCGCCAGCAGCGATCCACAGGGCGCAAATGAAAAACTGTTTTTT.

The V gene is TRBV24-1, the J gene TRBJ1-2; no definite D call. CDR3 size: 14 residues. CDR1 KGHDR and CDR2 SFDVKD come from the germline V gene. The V end lost 0 bases, the J end lost 8 bases, and 12 bases lay between the germline ends. The CDR3 DNA follows: TGTGCCACCAGTGATTTGCAGGCCGCGAAAGGCTACACCTTC. This gives the protein CATSDLQAAKGYTF.

The rearrangement joins TRBV4-3 to TRBJ2-1, with 16 bases lining up with TRBD2. The V segment lost 1 base and the J segment 2 bases; nucleotides outside the gene matches: 8. From germline, CDR1 is LGHNA and CDR2 YSLEER. The CDR3 is 20 amino acids. The CDR3: CASSQVPGTSGGGPYNEQFF. In DNA, the CDR3 is TGCGCCAGCAGCCAAGTACCAGGGACTAGCGGGGGGGGACCCTACAATGAGCAGTTCTTC.

V and J are TRBV4-1 and TRBJ2-7; the D gene is possibly TRBD1 (6 bases). This CDR3 comprises 16 residues. The ends were cut back, 4 bases at V and 2 bases at J, with 18 bases in the middle. Germline V gives CDR1 MGHRA, CDR2 YSYEKL. As DNA, the CDR3 is TGCGCCAGCAGCCCCAGGGCAGGGGCCGGCACCTACGAGCAGTACTTC. Translating gives CASSPRAGAGTYEQYF.

J is TRBJ1-2 and V is TRBV19; TRBD1 might be the D (6 bases). Germline V CDR1 and CDR2: LNHDA, SQIVND (reference sequence). Trimming left V 8 bases short and J 4 bases short, with 14 bases between. The CDR3 has 13 amino acids. CDR3: CASAQGSAYGYTF. The DNA for the CDR3 is TGTGCCAGTGCTCAGGGGTCGGCCTATGGCTACACCTTC.